These 2 T cell receptor beta chains were sequenced from one sample in a study of control samples from healthy donors and cancer patients. Sequencing was performed with immunoSEQ multiplex PCR; in TCRdb, only in-frame clones are kept and a portion is missing. The sample has over 100,000 clones; more than 70% are singletons. The sample consisted of blood. The receptors were gathered from a man in his fifties or sixties in good health.

The CDR3 protein is CASSKRFTSENTEAFF. The CDR3 DNA follows: TGTGCCAGCAGTAAACGGTTCACGTCTGAGAACACTGAAGCTTTCTTT. The J gene is TRBJ1-1, the V gene TRBV25-1; D call uncertain. CDR3 length: 16 amino acids. Trimming removed 5 bases from V and 1 base from J, with 17 bases in between. Germline V gives CDR1 MGHDK, CDR2 SYGVNS.

This clone was observed a single time. This rearrangement joins TRBV18 to TRBJ1-4, with TRBD1 matching 7 bases. Germline-derived CDR1 and CDR2 are KGHSH and LQKENI. The CDR3 is made up of 13 amino acids. J gave up 8 bases and V 6 bases, and 6 bases lay outside the gene matches. The CDR3 nucleotides read TGTGCCAGCTCCCTCACAGGGGAGGAAAAACTGTTTTTT. Translated: CASSLTGEEKLFF.